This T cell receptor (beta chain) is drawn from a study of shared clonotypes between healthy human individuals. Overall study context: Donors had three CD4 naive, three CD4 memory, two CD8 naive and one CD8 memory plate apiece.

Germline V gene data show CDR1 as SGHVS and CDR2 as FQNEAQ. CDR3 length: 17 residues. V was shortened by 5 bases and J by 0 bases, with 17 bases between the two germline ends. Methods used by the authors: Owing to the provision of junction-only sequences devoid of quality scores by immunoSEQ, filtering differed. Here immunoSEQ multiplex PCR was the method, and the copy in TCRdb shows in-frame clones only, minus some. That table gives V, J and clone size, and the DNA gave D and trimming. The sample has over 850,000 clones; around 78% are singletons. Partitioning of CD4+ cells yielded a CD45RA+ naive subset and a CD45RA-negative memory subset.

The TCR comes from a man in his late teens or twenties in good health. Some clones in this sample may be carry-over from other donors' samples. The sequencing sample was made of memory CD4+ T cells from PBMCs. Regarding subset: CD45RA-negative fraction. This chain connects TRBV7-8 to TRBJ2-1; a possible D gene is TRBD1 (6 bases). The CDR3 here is CASSRRDILSSYNEQFF. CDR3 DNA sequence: TGTGCCAGCAGCAGAAGGGACATACTAAGCTCCTACAATGAGCAGTTCTTC. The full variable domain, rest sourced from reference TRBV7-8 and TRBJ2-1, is GAGVSQSPRYKVAKRGQDVALRCDPISGHVSLFWYQQALGQGPEFLTYFQNEAQLDKSGLPSDRFFAERPEGSVSTLKIQRTQQEDSAVYLCASSRRDILSSYNEQFFGPGTRLTVL.